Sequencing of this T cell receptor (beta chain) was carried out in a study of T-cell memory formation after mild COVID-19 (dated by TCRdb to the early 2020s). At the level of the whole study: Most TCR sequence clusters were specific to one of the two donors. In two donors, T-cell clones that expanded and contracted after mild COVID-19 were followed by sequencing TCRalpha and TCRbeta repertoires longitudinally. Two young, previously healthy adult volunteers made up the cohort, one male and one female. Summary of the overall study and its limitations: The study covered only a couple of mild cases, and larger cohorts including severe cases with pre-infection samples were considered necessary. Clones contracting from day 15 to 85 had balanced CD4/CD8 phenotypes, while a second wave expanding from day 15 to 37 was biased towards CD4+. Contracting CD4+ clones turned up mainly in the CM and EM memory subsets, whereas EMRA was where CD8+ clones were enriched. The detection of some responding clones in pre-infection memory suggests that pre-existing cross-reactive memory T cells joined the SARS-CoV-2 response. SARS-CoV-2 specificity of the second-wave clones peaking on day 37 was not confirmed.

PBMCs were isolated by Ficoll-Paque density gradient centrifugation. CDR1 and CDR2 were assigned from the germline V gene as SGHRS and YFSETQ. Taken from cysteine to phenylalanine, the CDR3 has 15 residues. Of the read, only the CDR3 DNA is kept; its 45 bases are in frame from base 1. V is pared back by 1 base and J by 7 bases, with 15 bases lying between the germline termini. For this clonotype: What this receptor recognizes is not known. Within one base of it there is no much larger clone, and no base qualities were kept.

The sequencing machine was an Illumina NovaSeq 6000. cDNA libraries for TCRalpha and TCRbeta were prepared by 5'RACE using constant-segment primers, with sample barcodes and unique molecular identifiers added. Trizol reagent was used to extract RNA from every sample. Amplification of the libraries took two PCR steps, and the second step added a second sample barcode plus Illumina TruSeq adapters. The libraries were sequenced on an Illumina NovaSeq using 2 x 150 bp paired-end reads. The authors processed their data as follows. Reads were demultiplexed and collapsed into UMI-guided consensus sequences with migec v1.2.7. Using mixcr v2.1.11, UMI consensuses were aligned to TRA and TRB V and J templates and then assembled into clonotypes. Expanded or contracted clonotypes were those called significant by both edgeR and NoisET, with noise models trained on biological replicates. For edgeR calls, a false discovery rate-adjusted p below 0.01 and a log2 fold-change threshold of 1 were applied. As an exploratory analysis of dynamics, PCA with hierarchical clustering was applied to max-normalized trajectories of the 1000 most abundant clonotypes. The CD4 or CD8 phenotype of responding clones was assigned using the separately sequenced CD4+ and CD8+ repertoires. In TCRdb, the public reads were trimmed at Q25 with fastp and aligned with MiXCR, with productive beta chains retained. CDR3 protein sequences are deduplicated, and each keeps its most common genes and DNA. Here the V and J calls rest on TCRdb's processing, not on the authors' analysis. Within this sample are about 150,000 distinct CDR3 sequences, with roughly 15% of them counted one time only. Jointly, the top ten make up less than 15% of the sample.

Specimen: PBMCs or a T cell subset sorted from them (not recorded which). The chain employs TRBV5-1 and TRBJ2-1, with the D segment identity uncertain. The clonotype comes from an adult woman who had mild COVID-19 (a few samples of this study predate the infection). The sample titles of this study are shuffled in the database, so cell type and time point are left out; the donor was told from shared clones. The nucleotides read TGCGCCAGCAGCTTGTACCAGGAGCTTAGTAATGAGCAGTTCTTC. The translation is CASSLYQELSNEQFF.